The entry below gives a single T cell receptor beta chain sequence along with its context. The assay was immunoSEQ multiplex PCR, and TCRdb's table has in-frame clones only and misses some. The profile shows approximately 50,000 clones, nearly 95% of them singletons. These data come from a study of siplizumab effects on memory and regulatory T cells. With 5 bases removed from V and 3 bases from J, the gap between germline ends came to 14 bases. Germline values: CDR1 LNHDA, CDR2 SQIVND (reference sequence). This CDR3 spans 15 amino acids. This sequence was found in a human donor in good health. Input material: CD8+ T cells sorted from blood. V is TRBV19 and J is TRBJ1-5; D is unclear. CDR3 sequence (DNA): TGTGCCAGTAGTGCAACCGGGAACCTCAATCAGCCCCAGCATTTT. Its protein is CASSATGNLNQPQHF.